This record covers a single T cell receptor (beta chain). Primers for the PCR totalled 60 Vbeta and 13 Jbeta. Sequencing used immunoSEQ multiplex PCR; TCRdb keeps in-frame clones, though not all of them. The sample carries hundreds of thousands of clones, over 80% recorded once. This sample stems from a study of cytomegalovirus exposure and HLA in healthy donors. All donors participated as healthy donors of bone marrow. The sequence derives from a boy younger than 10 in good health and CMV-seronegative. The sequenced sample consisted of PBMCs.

The CDR3 is CASSYGTRREQFF. CDR3 bases: TGTGCCAGCAGCTACGGGACTCGACGTGAGCAGTTCTTC. The V and J genes are TRBV5-6 and TRBJ2-1; TRBD2 is a possible D gene (6 bases). Germline CDR1 and CDR2: SGHDT and YYEEEE. CDR3 length: 13 amino acids. Trimming took off 3 bases at V and 9 bases at J, with 13 bases between the two ends.